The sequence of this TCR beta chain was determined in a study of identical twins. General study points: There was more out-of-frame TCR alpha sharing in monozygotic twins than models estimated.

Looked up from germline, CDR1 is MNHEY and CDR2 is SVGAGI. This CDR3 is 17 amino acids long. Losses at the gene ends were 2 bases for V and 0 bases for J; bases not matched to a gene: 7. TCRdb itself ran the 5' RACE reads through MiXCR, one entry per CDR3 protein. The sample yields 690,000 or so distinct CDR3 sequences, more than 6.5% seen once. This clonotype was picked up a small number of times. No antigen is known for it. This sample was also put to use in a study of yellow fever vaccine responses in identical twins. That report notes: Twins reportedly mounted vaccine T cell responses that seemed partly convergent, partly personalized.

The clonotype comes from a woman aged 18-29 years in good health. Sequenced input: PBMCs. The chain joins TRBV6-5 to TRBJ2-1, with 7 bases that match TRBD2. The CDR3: CASSYLASGNSYNEQFF. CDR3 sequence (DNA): TGTGCCAGCAGTTACCTTGCTAGCGGAAACTCCTACAATGAGCAGTTCTTC.